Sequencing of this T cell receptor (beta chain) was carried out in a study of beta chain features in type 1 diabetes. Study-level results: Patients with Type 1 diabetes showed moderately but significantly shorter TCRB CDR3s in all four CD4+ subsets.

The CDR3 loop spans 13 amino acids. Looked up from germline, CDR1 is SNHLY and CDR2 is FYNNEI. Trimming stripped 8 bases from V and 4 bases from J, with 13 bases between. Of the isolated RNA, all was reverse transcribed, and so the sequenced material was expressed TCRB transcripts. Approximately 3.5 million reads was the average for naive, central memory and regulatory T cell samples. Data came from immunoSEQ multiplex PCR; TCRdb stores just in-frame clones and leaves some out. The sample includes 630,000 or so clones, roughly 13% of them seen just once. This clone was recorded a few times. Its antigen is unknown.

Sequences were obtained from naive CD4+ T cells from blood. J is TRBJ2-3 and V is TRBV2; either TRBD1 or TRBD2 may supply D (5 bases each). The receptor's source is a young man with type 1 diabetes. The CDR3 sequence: CASSSRGADTQYF. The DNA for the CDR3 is TGTGCCAGCTCTTCTCGAGGGGCAGATACGCAGTATTTT.